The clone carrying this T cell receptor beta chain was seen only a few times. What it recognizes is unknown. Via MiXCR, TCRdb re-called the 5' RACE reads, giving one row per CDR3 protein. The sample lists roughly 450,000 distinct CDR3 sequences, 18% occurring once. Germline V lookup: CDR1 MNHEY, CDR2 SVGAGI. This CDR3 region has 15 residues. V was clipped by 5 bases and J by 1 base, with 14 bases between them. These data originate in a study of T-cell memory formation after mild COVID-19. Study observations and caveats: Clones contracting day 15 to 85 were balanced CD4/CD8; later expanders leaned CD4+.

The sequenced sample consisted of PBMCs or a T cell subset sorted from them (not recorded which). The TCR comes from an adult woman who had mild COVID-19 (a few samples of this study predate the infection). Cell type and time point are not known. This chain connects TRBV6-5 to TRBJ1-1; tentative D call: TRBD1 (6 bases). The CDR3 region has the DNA TGTGCCAGCAGTGTTCCGACAGGTCCGAACACTGAAGCTTTCTTT. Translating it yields CASSVPTGPNTEAFF.